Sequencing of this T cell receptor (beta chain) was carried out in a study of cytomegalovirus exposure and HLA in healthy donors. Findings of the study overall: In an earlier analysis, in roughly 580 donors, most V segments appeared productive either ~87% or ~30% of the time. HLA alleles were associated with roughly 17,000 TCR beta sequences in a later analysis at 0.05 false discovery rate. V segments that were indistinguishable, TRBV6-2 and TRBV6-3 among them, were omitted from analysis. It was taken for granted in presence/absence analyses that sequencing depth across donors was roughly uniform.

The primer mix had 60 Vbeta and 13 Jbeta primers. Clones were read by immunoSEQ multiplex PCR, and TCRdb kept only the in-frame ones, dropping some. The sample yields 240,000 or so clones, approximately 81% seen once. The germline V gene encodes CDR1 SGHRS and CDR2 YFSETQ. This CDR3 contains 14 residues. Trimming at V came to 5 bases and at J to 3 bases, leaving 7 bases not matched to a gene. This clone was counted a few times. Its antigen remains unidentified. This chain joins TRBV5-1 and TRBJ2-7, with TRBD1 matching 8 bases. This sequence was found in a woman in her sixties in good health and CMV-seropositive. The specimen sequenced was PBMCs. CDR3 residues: CASSSGQGDYEQYF. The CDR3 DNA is TGCGCCAGCAGTTCCGGACAGGGTGACTACGAGCAGTACTTC.